This entry concerns a single TCR beta chain. Antigen: not known. Germline loops: CDR1 MRHNA, CDR2 SNTAGT. The ends lost 6 bases at V and 7 bases at J; junction bases unmatched: 6. CDR3 length: 14 amino acids. This sample was taken from a study of shared clonotypes between healthy human individuals. All donors were healthy HIV-negative adults lacking recent acute infections or vaccinations. Study-wide findings and caveats: The rarefaction results pointed to incomplete sorted-subset sequencing despite large depth. Across a few donors, naive CD4 shared 4.5% to 6%, naive CD8 less than 4%, memory CD4 over 2%, memory CD8 0.4% to 0.5%.

Per the original data handling: Filtering of immunoSEQ junctional sequences could not match full-length read filtering. Profiled with immunoSEQ multiplex PCR; TCRdb holds only in-frame clones, not every one. V and J calls and clone size are as listed in that table; D and trimming were resolved from the DNA. The sample has nearly 1,000,000 clones; approximately 76% are singletons. This clonotype was obtained from a man younger than 35 in good health. The J gene is TRBJ1-6, the V gene TRBV6-4, with TRBD1 matching over 7 bases. Material for sequencing was memory CD4+ T cells sorted from blood. The subset denotes: CD45RA-negative fraction. CDR3 in DNA: TGTGCCAGCAGGGCAGGACAGGTGAATTCACCCCTCCACTTT. It specifies CASRAGQVNSPLHF.